The 29 T cell receptor beta chains in this list originate from one sample, sequenced in a study of T cell repertoires in cytomegalovirus infection (dated by TCRdb to 2018 to 2020). This specimen's treatment or condition label, interpreted: in vitro stimulation with specific CMV peptide epitopes to enrich CMV-specific T cells. What these receptors recognize is not known. Sequencing relied on an Illumina HiSeq 1500. TCRdb reprocessing: public reads trimmed at Q25 with fastp, clones called with MiXCR, in-frame beta chains kept. Rows are unified per CDR3 protein, each entry keeping the most common DNA and genes. The sample records some 150,000 distinct CDR3 sequences, 30% to 40% of which are singletons. The top ten constitute 45% to 60% of the sample. This sample comprised CD8+ T cells from cultured PBMCs, obtained from culture after CMV antigen stimulation. Receptor source: a human donor in good health (CMV status not recorded). Some clones in this sample may be carry-over from other donors' samples.

The chain combines TRBV27 with TRBJ2-3; D is unresolved. Germline CDR1 is MNHEY and CDR2 is SMNVEV (reference sequence). The V gene lost 5 bases and the J gene lost 2 bases, with 11 bases spanning the gap. The CDR3 loop spans 14 amino acids. This chain's CDR3 is CASSPLTFTDTQYF. The CDR3 DNA reads TGTGCCAGCAGTCCGCTGACCTTCACAGATACGCAGTATTTT.

This clonotype was recorded a few times. This sequence joins TRBV5-6 and TRBJ2-1; 7 positions agree with TRBD2. This CDR3 has 16 residues. The germline V gene has CDR1 SGHDT and CDR2 YYEEEE. The V gene end was trimmed by 6 bases and the J gene end by 0 bases; junction bases not matched to a gene: 9. The CDR3: CASTTLGGFSYNEQFF. Written as DNA, the CDR3 is TGTGCCAGCACCACCTTGGGGGGGTTCTCCTACAATGAGCAGTTCTTC. The full variable domain, rest sourced from reference TRBV5-6 and TRBJ2-1, is DAGVTQSPTHLIKTRGQQVTLRCSPKSGHDTVSWYQQALGQGPQFIFQYYEEEERQRGNFPDRFSGHQFPNYSSELNVNALLLGDSALYLCASTTLGGFSYNEQFFGPGTRLTVL.

This clonotype was seen a handful of times. The chain recombines TRBV19 with TRBJ1-5; D perhaps matches TRBD1 (6 bases). Per the germline V gene, CDR1 is LNHDA and CDR2 is SQIVND (reference sequence). The CDR3 runs to 13 residues. V was shortened by 4 bases and J by 5 bases, with 9 bases between the two germline ends. The CDR3 coding sequence is TGTGCCAGTAGTAAGGACAGCTATCAGCCCCAGCATTTT. Translating gives CASSKDSYQPQHF.

This rearrangement joins TRBV2 to TRBJ2-3; a possible D gene is TRBD1 (6 bases). Germline V gives CDR1 SNHLY, CDR2 FYNNEI. This CDR3 region has 15 residues. V lost 9 bases, J lost 2 bases, and 18 bases lay in between. CDR3: CARTTSRTDTDTQYF. Written as DNA, the CDR3 is TGTGCCAGAACAACCAGCCGGACAGACACAGATACGCAGTATTTT.

The V call is TRBV27, the J call TRBJ2-1, with a tentative D call TRBD1 (5 bases). The germline CDR1 and CDR2 sequences are MNHEY and SMNVEV (reference sequence). The CDR3 has 14 amino acids. V lost 2 bases and J 7 bases, leaving 12 bases between the germline ends. The CDR3 is CASSLRQLENEQFF. CDR3 nucleotides: TGTGCCAGCAGTTTAAGACAGCTAGAGAATGAGCAGTTCTTC.

This clonotype was recorded at least ten times. The chain employs TRBV7-6 and TRBJ2-3, with D perhaps TRBD1 or TRBD2 (5 bases each). The CDR3 is made up of 15 amino acids. Germline V CDR1 and CDR2: SGHVS, FNYEAQ. V shed 5 bases and J shed 0 bases, with 12 bases lying between them. CDR3 sequence reads: CASSPPGPSTDTQYF. The CDR3 bases are TGTGCCAGCAGCCCACCGGGACCCAGCACAGATACGCAGTATTTT.

In its sample, this clonotype was seen a few times. V and J are TRBV27 and TRBJ1-2; unclear D gene. The CDR3 runs to 13 residues. V dropped 3 bases and J dropped 3 bases, with 8 bases sitting between them. Per germline, CDR1 MNHEY and CDR2 SMNVEV (reference sequence). In DNA form, the CDR3 reads TGTGCCAGCAGTTTTGGCGGGGACTATGGCTACACCTTC. Translating it yields CASSFGGDYGYTF.

The J gene is TRBJ2-7, the V gene TRBV27; D unclear. CDR3 length: 14 residues. Germline CDR1 reads MNHEY; CDR2 reads SMNVEV (reference sequence). V was cut by 3 bases and J by 1 base, with 10 bases left in between. The CDR3 sequence is CASSFYDGSYEQYF. CDR3 nucleotide sequence: TGTGCCAGCAGTTTTTATGACGGTTCCTACGAGCAGTACTTC.

A few counts support this clonotype. The chain joins TRBV7-9 to TRBJ2-1; TRBD2 agrees at 9 bases. Trimming took 5 bases from V and 3 from J; bases not matched to a gene: 8. Looked up from germline, CDR1 is SEHNR and CDR2 is FQNEAQ (reference sequence). This CDR3 region has 16 residues. The CDR3 DNA reads TGTGCCAGCAGCGCAGCGACTAGCGGAGTCTACAATGAGCAGTTCTTC. As protein: CASSAATSGVYNEQFF.

CDR3 sequence (DNA): TGTGCCACCAGCAGAGAGGACAGTTACAATGAGCAGTTCTTC. It yields the protein CATSREDSYNEQFF. The chain links TRBV15 to TRBJ2-1, with D possibly TRBD1 on 6 matching bases. The V end lost 0 bases, the J end lost 4 bases, and 7 bases lay between the germline ends. The CDR3 has 14 residues. From germline, CDR1 is LNHNV and CDR2 YYDKDF (reference sequence). The full variable domain, rest sourced from reference TRBV15 and TRBJ2-1, is DAMVIQNPRYQVTQFGKPVTLSCSQTLNHNVMYWYQQKSSQAPKLLFHYYDKDFNNEADTPDNFQSRRPNTSFCFLDIRSPGLGDTAMYLCATSREDSYNEQFFGPGTRLTVL.

This clonotype was recorded many times. V usage is TRBV7-8 and J usage is TRBJ2-1; possible D gene TRBD1, 6 bases. The CDR3 contains 16 residues. Germline V lookup: CDR1 SGHVS, CDR2 FQNEAQ. With 4 bases removed from V and 0 bases from J, the gap between germline ends came to 13 bases. This chain's CDR3 is CASSSPTGSSYNEQFF. CDR3 in DNA: TGTGCCAGCAGCTCCCCGACAGGAAGCTCCTACAATGAGCAGTTCTTC.

This clonotype was detected only a few times. The V call is TRBV7-6, the J call TRBJ1-2; 7 bases match TRBD1. The CDR3 runs 13 residues. The V and J ends lost 5 bases and 8 bases, in that order; junction bases with no gene match: 8. Germline CDR1 reads SGHVS; CDR2 reads FNYEAQ. The CDR3 loop is CASSLGTVGGYTF. The CDR3 DNA follows: TGTGCCAGCAGCCTCGGGACAGTAGGAGGCTACACCTTC.

This clonotype is a singleton in its sample. The gene calls are TRBV2 and TRBJ2-7; the match to TRBD1 covers 11 bases. Per germline, CDR1 SNHLY and CDR2 FYNNEI. Trimming took 7 bases from V and 2 from J; bases not matched to a gene: 13. The length of the CDR3 is 17 residues. The DNA for the CDR3 is TGTGCCAGCACCCAAGACATTGCGGGACAGGGGGCCTACGAGCAGTACTTC. Residues: CASTQDIAGQGAYEQYF.

The chain employs TRBV5-6 and TRBJ1-4; D gene unclear. V was clipped by 2 bases and J by 4 bases, with 9 bases between them. The CDR3 covers 14 residues. CDR1 and CDR2 (germline): SGHDT, YYEEEE. The DNA of the CDR3 is TGTGCCAGCAGCTTCAAGGAGGTTAATGAAAAACTGTTTTTT. It codes for CASSFKEVNEKLFF.

This clonotype occurred a few times. J is TRBJ2-5 and V is TRBV7-9; no clear D gene. The CDR3 consists of 14 residues. Per germline, CDR1 SEHNR and CDR2 FQNEAQ (reference sequence). Trimming stripped 5 bases from V and 0 bases from J, with 10 bases between. The CDR3 coding sequence is TGTGCCAGCAGCCTTAATGTGGACCAAGAGACCCAGTACTTC. Translating it yields CASSLNVDQETQYF.

This clonotype has more than one count but fewer than ten. This chain joins TRBV7-9 and TRBJ1-1; D is unclear. Germline V gene data show CDR1 as SEHNR and CDR2 as FQNEAQ (reference sequence). The CDR3 extends over 12 amino acids. The V gene lost 1 base and the J gene lost 5 bases, with 5 bases spanning the gap. The CDR3 protein is CASSLVSTEAFF. CDR3 DNA: TGTGCCAGCAGCTTAGTATCGACTGAAGCTTTCTTT.

The chain carries TRBV12-3 or TRBV12-4 and TRBJ2-1; D is uncertain. The V end was cut by 3 bases, the J end by 9 bases, with 15 bases between. The CDR3 is 14 residues long. Here the CDR3 DNA reads TGTGCCAGCAGTTTTGCCGAGGTCATCGGTGAGCAGTTCTTC. As protein: CASSFAEVIGEQFF.

This clonotype was seen more than once but under ten times. The chain couples TRBV12-3 or TRBV12-4 to TRBJ1-2; 7 bases are a match to TRBD1. The CDR3 is 14 residues long. Unmatched junction bases numbered 7, after V lost 5 bases and J lost 4 bases. The CDR3 sequence: CASSAGGQTYGYTF. The CDR3 bases are TGTGCCAGCAGTGCCGGGGGACAGACCTATGGCTACACCTTC.

This clonotype showed up many times. The chain is built from TRBV7-2 and TRBJ1-3; D gene uncertain. CDR1 is SGHTA, CDR2 FQGNSA, per germline. V gave up 4 bases and J gave up 0 bases, with 10 bases separating them. This CDR3 comprises 15 residues. CDR3 protein: CASSSDGSSGNTIYF. CDR3 DNA: TGTGCCAGCAGCTCGGACGGATCCTCTGGAAACACCATATATTTT. Together with reference TRBV7-2 and TRBJ1-3, the CDR3 gives the full variable domain: GAGVSQSPSNKVTEKGKDVELRCDPISGHTALYWYRQSLGQGLEFLIYFQGNSAPDKSGLPSDRFSAERTGGSVSTLTIQRTQQEDSAVYLCASSSDGSSGNTIYFGEGSWLTVV.

The chain links TRBV12-3 or TRBV12-4 to TRBJ1-3; no firm D call. Trimming removed 5 bases from V and 0 bases from J, with 14 bases in between. The CDR3 runs to 16 residues. The CDR3 sequence is CASSPLTSSSGNTIYF. The CDR3 coding sequence is TGTGCCAGCAGTCCCCTGACATCTAGCTCTGGAAACACCATATATTTT.

The V call is TRBV6-5, the J call TRBJ2-3, with 11 bases aligning to TRBD2. V dropped 4 bases and J dropped 4; count of bases not matched to a gene: 10. Germline V gives CDR1 MNHEY, CDR2 SVGAGI. The CDR3 is made up of 17 amino acids. For the CDR3, the DNA is TGTGCCAGCAGTTTGACTAGCGGGGCCATACGGTCAGATACGCAGTATTTT. Its protein product is CASSLTSGAIRSDTQYF.

This clonotype was counted ten times or more. V usage is TRBV4-1 and J usage is TRBJ2-7; D remains unclear. The CDR3 loop spans 15 amino acids. Between the trimmed V and J ends, which lost 1 base and 4 bases, there was a span of 14 bases. Germline-derived CDR1 and CDR2 are MGHRA and YSYEKL. This CDR3 reads CASSQGSGSHYEQYF. The CDR3 DNA follows: TGCGCCAGCAGCCAAGGCTCCGGGTCGCATTACGAGCAGTACTTC.

This clonotype is a singleton in its sample. The chain recombines TRBV9 with TRBJ2-3; D tentatively reads TRBD1 or TRBD2 (5 bases each). The CDR3 is made up of 18 amino acids. Germline CDR1 and CDR2: SGDLS and YYNGEE. Trimming cost V 0 bases and J 0 bases, with 17 bases left between them. CDR3 region: CASSVGIWGYRSTDTQYF. For the CDR3, the DNA is TGTGCCAGCAGCGTAGGGATATGGGGGTATCGAAGCACAGATACGCAGTATTTT.

This clonotype was recorded a few times. The chain carries TRBV2 and TRBJ2-5; 10 nucleotides agree with TRBD2. J gave up 3 bases and V 3 bases, and 1 base lay outside the gene matches. The CDR3 length is 14 residues. The germline V gene has CDR1 SNHLY and CDR2 FYNNEI. CDR3 in amino acids: CASSEGTSEETQYF. Written as DNA, the CDR3 is TGTGCCAGCAGTGAGGGGACTAGCGAAGAGACCCAGTACTTC. Variable domain in full (rest from reference TRBV2 and TRBJ2-5): EPEVTQTPSHQVTQMGQEVILRCVPISNHLYFYWYRQILGQKVEFLVSFYNNEISEKSEIFDDQFSVERPDGSNFTLKIRSTKLEDSAMYFCASSEGTSEETQYFGPGTRLLVL.

On this clonotype: One end of the junction varies from germline; a read error may be responsible. This chain connects TRBV6-1 to TRBJ2-1; a possible D gene is TRBD2 (5 bases). This CDR3 comprises 17 residues. CDR1 and CDR2 (germline): MNHNS, SASEGT. This chain's CDR3 is CAGSEARGPSSYNEQFF. The CDR3 DNA is TGTGCCGGCAGTGAAGCTCGGGGTCCGAGCTCCTACAATGAGCAGTTCTTC.

This clonotype has a count of ten or more. This sequence joins TRBV7-2 and TRBJ2-7, with D possibly matching TRBD2 (6 bases). CDR1 and CDR2 from the germline V gene are SGHTA and FQGNSA. V shed 5 bases and J shed 0 bases, with 11 bases lying between them. This CDR3 spans 14 amino acids. CDR3 DNA sequence: TGTGCCAGCAGCGGGACTTCCCTCTCCTACGAGCAGTACTTC. Protein sequence: CASSGTSLSYEQYF.

This clonotype was counted at least ten times. This sequence joins TRBV12-3 or TRBV12-4 and TRBJ2-1; D is uncertain. The CDR3 has 16 residues. The V end lost 4 bases, the J end lost 0 bases, and 13 bases lay between the germline ends. The CDR3 DNA follows: TGTGCCAGCAGTTCGCAGCCGGAGAGCTCCTACAATGAGCAGTTCTTC. Its translation is CASSSQPESSYNEQFF.

This chain joins TRBV7-6 and TRBJ2-5; 7 bases line up with TRBD2. The CDR3 consists of 13 residues. With V trimmed by 5 bases and J by 5 bases, 5 bases remained unmatched. The germline CDR1 and CDR2 sequences are SGHVS and FNYEAQ. This CDR3 reads CASSLGGVETQYF. CDR3 bases: TGTGCCAGCAGCCTTGGGGGGGTGGAGACCCAGTACTTC.

This chain uses TRBV7-6 with TRBJ2-1; the D gene is possibly TRBD2 (7 bases). The CDR3 totals 17 residues. V lost 1 base, J lost 0 bases, and 13 bases lay in between. Germline CDR1 and CDR2: SGHVS and FNYEAQ. As DNA, the CDR3 is TGTGCCAGCAGCTTAGGGGGGGGCATACCCTCCTACAATGAGCAGTTCTTC. Encoded protein: CASSLGGGIPSYNEQFF.